This T cell receptor (beta chain) was retrieved from a study of cytomegalovirus exposure and HLA in healthy donors. Broader study findings: First-cohort TCR clusters tended to co-occur in the roughly 120 validation repertoires, a later analysis found.

Using immunoSEQ multiplex PCR, the repertoire was profiled, and TCRdb retains in-frame clones only, with some absent. Of 100,000 to 150,000 clones listed, approximately 94% are singletons. Note on this clone: Its antigen is still unknown.

The donors were in the roughly 130-subject validation cohort, distinct from the 666-subject first cohort. The receptor was isolated from a young woman in good health and CMV-seronegative. What was sequenced was PBMCs.

The CDR3 DNA sequence: TGCGCCAGCAGCTTCGGTCTCGGAGGCGACACCTTC. Protein sequence: CASSFGLGGDTF. The chain employs TRBV5-1 and TRBJ1-2; the D is unclear. CDR3 length: 12 amino acids. Germline CDR1 reads SGHRS; CDR2 reads YFSETQ. Trimming stripped 2 bases from V and 12 bases from J, with 14 bases between.